Each of the 32 T cell receptor beta chains below was sequenced from the same sample in a study of control samples from healthy donors and cancer patients. Using immunoSEQ multiplex PCR, the repertoire was profiled, and TCRdb retains in-frame clones only, with some absent. The table shows 95,000 to 130,000 clones, with more than 80% occurring only once. The material sequenced was PBMCs. All receptors derive from a woman in her 50s with colorectal cancer.

CDR3 region: CASRFAIFVSGNTIYF. CDR3 sequence (DNA): TGTGCCAGCAGATTTGCCATCTTTGTCTCTGGAAACACCATATATTTT. This chain uses TRBV21-1 with TRBJ1-3. TRBV21-1 is flagged as a pseudogene. CDR3 size: 16 residues.

The chain combines TRBV7-9 with TRBJ1-1; D gene uncertain. Trimming took 5 bases from V and 1 from J, leaving 14 bases between them. The CDR3 covers 15 residues. From germline, CDR1 is SEHNR and CDR2 FQNEAQ (reference sequence). The CDR3: CASSPFVGANTEAFF. CDR3 coding DNA: TGTGCCAGCAGCCCATTCGTGGGAGCGAACACTGAAGCTTTCTTT.

The chain has TRBV9 and TRBJ1-6; 8 nucleotides line up with TRBD1. Germline trimming cut 3 bases from V and 5 bases from J; bases unmatched to any gene: 7. Germline CDR1 is SGDLS and CDR2 is YYNGEE. The CDR3 loop spans 16 amino acids. The CDR3 loop is CASSERTGPDNSPLHF. The CDR3 region has the DNA TGTGCCAGCAGCGAAAGGACAGGGCCCGATAATTCACCCCTCCACTTT.

The rearrangement joins TRBV20-1 to TRBJ2-7; D is ambiguous. Germline V gene data show CDR1 as DFQATT and CDR2 as SNEGSKA (reference sequence). V lost 3 bases to trimming and J lost 3 bases, with 9 bases between them. This CDR3 has 12 amino acids. The CDR3 protein is CSASPGGYEQYF. The CDR3, as DNA: TGCAGTGCTAGTCCGGGCGGCTACGAGCAGTACTTC.

A single count supports this clone. The J gene is TRBJ1-4, the V gene TRBV28, with D uncertain. The CDR3 sequence is 14 residues long. V was cut by 6 bases and J by 4 bases, with 12 bases left in between. The V gene's germline CDR1 is MDHEN and CDR2 SYDVKM. Here the CDR3 DNA reads TGTGCCAGCAGCCCACGAAGCTATAATGAAAAACTGTTTTTT. Protein sequence: CASSPRSYNEKLFF.

The chain joins TRBV6-6 to TRBJ1-1; tentative D call: TRBD1 (6 bases). V lost 6 bases to trimming and J lost 3 bases, with 17 bases between them. Germline CDR1 is MNHNY and CDR2 is SVGAGI (reference sequence). CDR3 size: 15 residues. The CDR3 loop is CASRGGGRGDTEAFF. The CDR3 DNA reads as TGTGCCAGCAGAGGCGGGGGAAGGGGGGACACTGAAGCTTTCTTT.

CDR3 nucleotides: TGTGCCAGTAGTATTCAGGTCACCGGGGAGCTGTTTTTT. Amino acids: CASSIQVTGELFF. V usage is TRBV19 and J usage is TRBJ2-2; D remains ambiguous. Trimming removed 3 bases from V and 4 bases from J, with 6 bases in between. This CDR3 spans 13 amino acids. Germline V gives CDR1 LNHDA, CDR2 SQIVND (reference sequence).

The V and J genes are TRBV28 and TRBJ1-2, with D unresolved. Trimming removed 4 bases from V and 4 bases from J, with 13 bases in between. Germline V gene lookup returns CDR1 MDHEN and CDR2 SYDVKM. The CDR3 covers 14 residues. The CDR3: CASSYRDRFYGYTF. CDR3 bases: TGTGCCAGCAGTTACAGAGATAGATTCTATGGCTACACCTTC.

The rearrangement joins TRBV19 to TRBJ2-6; 7 nucleotides line up with TRBD1. Per the germline V gene, CDR1 is LNHDA and CDR2 is SQIVND (reference sequence). Trimming took 5 bases from V and 4 from J; bases not matched to a gene: 8. This CDR3 is 16 amino acids long. Written as DNA, the CDR3 is TGTGCCAGTAGTCCAACCAGGGGGAGCGGGGCCAACGTCCTGACTTTC. Encoded protein: CASSPTRGSGANVLTF.

The CDR3 reads CASSSWDGTGELFF. In nucleotides, the CDR3 is TGTGCCAGCAGCTCCTGGGACGGCACCGGGGAGCTGTTTTTT. The chain carries TRBV7-9 and TRBJ2-2; D possibly matches TRBD1 or TRBD2 (5 bases each). Germline V gives CDR1 SEHNR, CDR2 FQNEAQ (reference sequence). The CDR3 consists of 14 residues. V gave up 4 bases and J gave up 4 bases, with 10 bases separating them.

The chain has TRBV9 and TRBJ2-7; 10 bases fit TRBD2. CDR3 length: 14 amino acids. CDR1 is SGDLS, CDR2 YYNGEE, per germline. The junction had 4 bases not matched to a gene; V was cut back by 4 bases and J by 3 bases. In DNA, the CDR3 is TGTGCCAGCAGCACTAGCGGGGTGGGCTACGAGCAGTACTTC. It yields the protein CASSTSGVGYEQYF.

The chain uses TRBV5-1 and TRBJ2-1; TRBD1 matches 10 bases. With 4 bases clipped from V and 5 bases from J, the junction kept 6 bases outside the gene matches. Per germline, CDR1 SGHRS and CDR2 YFSETQ. There are 15 residues in the CDR3. This chain's CDR3 is CASSGGQGTHNEQFF. The CDR3 DNA follows: TGCGCCAGCAGCGGGGGACAGGGGACCCACAATGAGCAGTTCTTC.

J is TRBJ1-2 and V is TRBV27, with D hard to call. This CDR3 is built from 17 residues. The germline V gene has CDR1 MNHEY and CDR2 SMNVEV (reference sequence). Deletions cut 5 bases from V and 1 base from J, with 20 bases between. CDR3 amino acids: CASSPRGLGGFNYGYTF. CDR3 nucleotides: TGTGCCAGCAGTCCTCGTGGCTTAGGAGGGTTTAACTATGGCTACACCTTC.

The chain has TRBV15 and TRBJ2-5, with a possible D match to TRBD2 (5 bases). Germline V gene lookup returns CDR1 LNHNV and CDR2 YYDKDF (reference sequence). The CDR3 is 14 residues long. V was clipped by 4 bases and J by 7 bases, with 16 bases between them. In DNA form, the CDR3 reads TGTGCCACCAGCACTTCAGCGGATGGCCGGACCCAGTACTTC. It specifies CATSTSADGRTQYF.

The chain combines TRBV28 with TRBJ2-7, with D perhaps TRBD1 (5 bases). The CDR3 totals 14 residues. Looked up from germline, CDR1 is MDHEN and CDR2 is SYDVKM. Trimming shortened V by 7 bases and J by 0 bases, and 13 bases separated the two germline ends. The DNA of the CDR3 is TGTGCCAGCACCTCGGACACCAGCTCCTACGAGCAGTACTTC. As protein: CASTSDTSSYEQYF. Supplemented by reference TRBV28 and TRBJ2-7, the full variable domain reads DVKVTQSSRYLVKRTGEKVFLECVQDMDHENMFWYRQDPGLGLRLIYFSYDVKMKEKGDIPEGYSVSREKKERFSLILESASTNQTSMYLCASTSDTSSYEQYFGPGTRLTVT.

This chain joins TRBV19 and TRBJ1-1; D gene ambiguous. The V end was cut by 8 bases, the J end by 1 base, with 5 bases between. This CDR3 is built from 11 residues. Germline lookup yields CDR1 LNHDA and CDR2 SQIVND (reference sequence). CDR3 residues: CASQQNTEAFF. In DNA, the CDR3 is TGTGCCAGTCAACAGAACACTGAAGCTTTCTTT.

V is TRBV9 and J is TRBJ1-5; D is undetermined. V was trimmed by 0 bases and J by 9 bases, leaving 13 bases between them. This CDR3 comprises 14 residues. Germline V gene data show CDR1 as SGDLS and CDR2 as YYNGEE. The CDR3 reads CASSVDSAYGPQHF. Here the CDR3 DNA reads TGTGCCAGCAGCGTAGACTCCGCATACGGGCCCCAGCATTTT.

This chain connects TRBV2 to TRBJ2-1; tentative D call: TRBD2 (6 bases). This CDR3 region has 14 residues. V gave up 11 bases and J gave up 6 bases, with 20 bases separating them. The germline V gene has CDR1 SNHLY and CDR2 FYNNEI. CDR3 DNA: TGTGCCTTAGAGGAGGGAGTGAAAGGCAATGAGCAGTTCTTC. Its protein is CALEEGVKGNEQFF. The full variable domain, in which reference TRBV2 and TRBJ2-1 provide the parts outside the CDR3, is EPEVTQTPSHQVTQMGQEVILRCVPISNHLYFYWYRQILGQKVEFLVSFYNNEISEKSEIFDDQFSVERPDGSNFTLKIRSTKLEDSAMYFCALEEGVKGNEQFFGPGTRLTVL.

This clone was seen a single time. The junction departs from the called germline gene at one end, perhaps through a read error. The J gene is TRBJ2-1, the V gene TRBV10-2; D is uncertain. The CDR3 has 11 amino acids. Germline-derived CDR1 and CDR2 are WSHSY and SAAADI. The CDR3 protein is CASTQENGQFF. The CDR3 DNA is TGCGCCAGCACTCAAGAAAATGGGCAGTTCTTC.

The chain couples TRBV11-1 to TRBJ1-1; weak D call: TRBD1 (5 bases). This CDR3 spans 14 amino acids. V was trimmed by 0 bases and J by 2 bases, leaving 7 bases between them. Germline CDR1 is SGHAT and CDR2 is FQDESV (reference sequence). The CDR3 is CASSLAGANTEAFF. The CDR3 nucleotides read TGTGCCAGCAGCTTAGCAGGGGCTAACACTGAAGCTTTCTTT.

The table lists this clone with a count of one. The CDR3 loop is CASSFQPGQGYNEQFF. The CDR3 DNA follows: TGCGCCAGCAGCTTCCAACCGGGACAGGGGTACAATGAGCAGTTCTTC. The chain links TRBV5-1 to TRBJ2-1, with TRBD1 matching 10 bases. The CDR3 covers 16 residues. After removal of 2 bases from V and 4 bases from J, the junction contained 6 bases not matched to a gene. Germline CDR1 SGHRS, CDR2 YFSETQ.

This chain connects TRBV3-1 (or the pseudogene TRBV3-2) to TRBJ2-2; the match to TRBD1 covers 8 bases. This CDR3 contains 16 residues. Germline CDR1 reads LGHDT; CDR2 reads YNNKEL (reference sequence). Trimming at V came to 0 bases and at J to 3 bases, leaving 3 bases not matched to a gene. The CDR3 nucleotides are TGTGCCAGCAGCCAAGATAGGACAGGGTACACCGGGGAGCTGTTTTTT. Protein product: CASSQDRTGYTGELFF.

This chain uses TRBV3-1 (or the pseudogene TRBV3-2) with TRBJ1-1; possibly TRBD1 for D (5 bases). This CDR3 is built from 15 residues. CDR1 and CDR2 from the germline V gene are LGHDT and YNNKEL (reference sequence). Trimming removed 0 bases at V and 5 bases at J, with 13 bases between. CDR3 loop: CASSQDTRQRTEAFF. DNA of the CDR3: TGTGCCAGCAGCCAAGATACCCGACAGAGGACTGAAGCTTTCTTT.

The chain links TRBV3-1 (or the pseudogene TRBV3-2) to TRBJ2-5, with D possibly being TRBD2 (6 bases). Trimming took off 2 bases at V and 2 bases at J, with 12 bases between the two ends. This CDR3 is 15 amino acids long. Germline V CDR1 and CDR2: LGHDT, YNNKEL (reference sequence). DNA for the CDR3: TGTGCCAGCAGCCAACCCGGGGCGGGGCAAGAGACCCAGTACTTC. Translated: CASSQPGAGQETQYF.

The table lists this clone with a count of one. The gene calls are TRBV28 and TRBJ2-6; the D gene is possibly TRBD1 (6 bases). Trimming removed 6 bases at V and 2 bases at J, with 11 bases between. Germline assignment: CDR1 MDHEN and CDR2 SYDVKM. CDR3 length: 15 residues. The CDR3 loop is CASRLTGPGANVLTF. The CDR3 DNA reads TGTGCCAGCAGACTCACAGGGCCTGGGGCCAACGTCCTGACTTTC.

The CDR3 spells CASSFEAAGRETQYF. CDR3 DNA: TGTGCCAGCAGTTTCGAAGCGGCGGGCCGGGAGACCCAGTACTTC. The V and J genes are TRBV27 and TRBJ2-5; D might be TRBD2 (5 bases). CDR3 length equals 15 residues. The germline V gene has CDR1 MNHEY and CDR2 SMNVEV (reference sequence). V dropped 3 bases and J dropped 5 bases, with 16 bases sitting between them.

This sequence joins TRBV14 and TRBJ2-1; 7 bases are a match to TRBD1. Germline V CDR1 and CDR2: SGHDN, FVKESK. Germline trimming cut 1 base from V and 3 bases from J; bases unmatched to any gene: 9. The CDR3 contains 17 residues. The CDR3 is CASSQVFGTAHYNEQFF. In nucleotides, the CDR3 is TGTGCCAGCAGCCAAGTCTTTGGGACAGCGCACTACAATGAGCAGTTCTTC.

Details on this clone: Compared with germline, one end of the junction differs, possibly owing to a read error. The rearrangement joins TRBV28 to TRBJ2-1; 9 nucleotides align to TRBD2. There are 14 residues in the CDR3. Germline V gene data show CDR1 as MDHEN and CDR2 as SYDVKM. The CDR3: CASGLAGVTNEQFF. In nucleotides, the CDR3 is TGTGCCAGCGGTTTAGCGGGAGTGACGAATGAGCAGTTCTTC.

This sequence joins TRBV10-3 and TRBJ1-5, with TRBD1 matching over 8 bases. The CDR3 has 15 residues. Trimming at V came to 3 bases and at J to 6 bases, leaving 7 bases not matched to a gene. Germline CDR1 is ENHRY and CDR2 is SYGVKD. This chain's CDR3 is CAISDIGQGSQPQHF. Here the CDR3 DNA reads TGTGCCATCAGTGATATAGGACAGGGCAGTCAGCCCCAGCATTTT.

As concerns this clone: This specimen includes other DNA sequences encoding the same CDR3. The V gene is TRBV5-1, the J gene TRBJ2-5; the D gene is possibly TRBD1 (5 bases). Germline CDR1 SGHRS, CDR2 YFSETQ. The CDR3 covers 12 residues. The V end lost 0 bases, the J end lost 5 bases, and 5 bases lay between the germline ends. CDR3 nucleotide sequence: TGCGCCAGCAGCTTGGAGGGGGAGACCCAGTACTTC. Residues: CASSLEGETQYF.

The V call is TRBV18, the J call TRBJ2-7; maybe TRBD1 (5 bases). This CDR3 spans 16 amino acids. Germline V gives CDR1 KGHSH, CDR2 LQKENI. Trimming removed 5 bases from V and 3 bases from J, with 20 bases in between. CDR3 nucleotide sequence: TGTGCCAGCTCAGCGACAGTAGTAGGCTTCGGCTACGAGCAGTACTTC. Its protein is CASSATVVGFGYEQYF. Looking up the rest from reference TRBV18 and TRBJ2-7 gives the full variable domain: NAGVMQNPRHLVRRRGQEARLRCSPMKGHSHVYWYRQLPEEGLKFMVYLQKENIIDESGMPKERFSAEFPKEGPSILRIQQVVRGDSAAYFCASSATVVGFGYEQYFGPGTRLTVT.

This chain links TRBV19 with TRBJ1-2; D is undetermined. CDR1 is LNHDA and CDR2 is SQIVND in the germline V gene (reference sequence). The CDR3 totals 13 residues. The V gene lost 7 bases and the J gene lost 8 bases, with 17 bases spanning the gap. The CDR3 nucleotides are TGTGCCAGTACCACCTCTCGAGGGTCAGGCTACACCTTC. It codes for CASTTSRGSGYTF.